The 17 T cell receptor beta chains below were found in one sample sequenced in a study of blood T cell repertoires in COVID-19. TCRdb's copy holds only in-frame clones and misses some; the assay was immunoSEQ multiplex PCR. The sample records around 100,000 clones, 70% to 90% being singletons. The sample comprised peripheral blood. The receptors were gathered from a man in his forties with acute or convalescent COVID-19.

This rearrangement joins TRBV6-6 to TRBJ1-1; no definite D call. Germline lookup yields CDR1 MNHNY and CDR2 SVGAGI (reference sequence). V lost 4 bases and J lost 1, with 4 bases in between. The CDR3 has 12 amino acids. The CDR3 nucleotides are TGTGCCAGCAGTTCAGGGAACACTGAAGCTTTCTTT. The encoded protein is CASSSGNTEAFF.

This rearrangement joins TRBV11-2 to TRBJ2-7; 8 bases fit TRBD1. The CDR3 extends over 15 amino acids. The junction had 7 bases not matched to a gene; V was cut back by 0 bases and J by 6 bases. CDR1 is SGHAT, CDR2 FQNNGV, per germline. The CDR3 nucleotides read TGTGCCAGCAGCTTAGAATACGGACAGGGTAGCGAGCAGTACTTC. Translation: CASSLEYGQGSEQYF. The complete variable domain, with remaining parts taken from reference TRBV11-2 and TRBJ2-7, reads EAGVAQSPRYKIIEKRQSVAFWCNPISGHATLYWYQQILGQGPKLLIQFQNNGVVDDSQLPKDRFSAERLKGVDSTLKIQPAKLEDSAVYLCASSLEYGQGSEQYFGPGTRLTVT.

The chain recombines TRBV5-1 with TRBJ2-3, with D tentatively TRBD1 (6 bases). CDR1 SGHRS and CDR2 YFSETQ come from the germline V gene. Between the trimmed V and J ends, which lost 0 bases and 0 bases, there was a span of 11 bases. The CDR3 is 16 amino acids. The CDR3 sequence is CASSLAATGSTDTQYF. As DNA, the CDR3 is TGCGCCAGCAGCTTGGCCGCCACAGGGAGCACAGATACGCAGTATTTT.

CDR3 DNA sequence: TGCAGCGTTGAAGATCGCGCAGGGGGCATCCACGAGCAGTACTTC. It yields the protein CSVEDRAGGIHEQYF. This chain joins TRBV29-1 and TRBJ2-7; 8 nucleotides match TRBD1. The germline V gene encodes CDR1 SQVTM and CDR2 ANQGSEA. The CDR3 consists of 15 residues. The V and J ends lost 0 bases and 5 bases, in that order; junction bases with no gene match: 9.

This chain links TRBV18 with TRBJ1-3; a possible D gene is TRBD1 (5 bases). CDR1 and CDR2 (germline): KGHSH, LQKENI. Trimming stripped 4 bases from V and 1 base from J, with 11 bases between. The CDR3 consists of 15 residues. The DNA for the CDR3 is TGTGCCAGCTCACTCACGACAGTTTCTGGAAACACCATATATTTT. Residues: CASSLTTVSGNTIYF.

The chain couples TRBV3-1 (or the pseudogene TRBV3-2) to TRBJ1-2; 7 nucleotides agree with TRBD1. Germline CDR1 LGHDT, CDR2 YNNKEL (reference sequence). V shed 6 bases, J shed 4 bases, and the junction held 8 bases outside the gene matches. There are 14 residues in the CDR3. CDR3 protein: CASSLTGASYGYTF. The CDR3 bases are TGTGCCAGCAGTCTTACAGGGGCGAGCTATGGCTACACCTTC.

The chain has TRBV28 and TRBJ2-1; 9 bases match TRBD2. Germline assignment: CDR1 MDHEN and CDR2 SYDVKM. This CDR3 has 15 amino acids. V was clipped by 6 bases and J by 6 bases; unmatched bases: 9. The DNA for the CDR3 is TGTGCCAGCAGCCTCTGGGCGGGAGGGGGCAATGAGCAGTTCTTC. It yields the protein CASSLWAGGGNEQFF.

The rearrangement joins TRBV5-6 to TRBJ2-1; 8 bases match TRBD1. This CDR3 contains 15 residues. CDR1 is SGHDT, CDR2 YYEEEE, per germline. The V gene end was trimmed by 1 base and the J gene end by 9 bases; junction bases not matched to a gene: 9. Here the CDR3 reads CASSLSQGALGEQFF. The DNA of the CDR3 is TGTGCCAGCAGCTTGTCCCAGGGGGCCCTCGGTGAGCAGTTCTTC.

This clone was counted once. The rearrangement joins TRBV29-1 to TRBJ1-2, with D maybe TRBD1 (5 bases). The CDR3 loop spans 14 amino acids. The germline V gene encodes CDR1 SQVTM and CDR2 ANQGSEA. The V end was cut by 3 bases, the J end by 4 bases, with 15 bases between. The CDR3 spells CSVELARGSYGYTF. For the CDR3, the DNA is TGCAGCGTTGAGTTGGCGCGGGGGTCCTATGGCTACACCTTC.

The V call is TRBV7-2, the J call TRBJ2-7; 9 nucleotides align to TRBD1. CDR1 SGHTA and CDR2 FQGNSA come from the germline V gene. The CDR3 covers 14 residues. J was trimmed by 3 bases and V by 5 bases; bases with no gene match: 5. The CDR3 spells CASSADRGNYEQYF. In DNA, the CDR3 is TGTGCCAGCAGCGCAGACAGGGGGAACTACGAGCAGTACTTC. Full variable domain (outside the CDR3, taken from reference TRBV7-2 and TRBJ2-7): GAGVSQSPSNKVTEKGKDVELRCDPISGHTALYWYRQSLGQGLEFLIYFQGNSAPDKSGLPSDRFSAERTGGSVSTLTIQRTQQEDSAVYLCASSADRGNYEQYFGPGTRLTVT.

This sequence joins TRBV5-5 and TRBJ2-1; 7 positions match TRBD1. The J segment lost 10 bases and the V segment lost 4 bases, leaving 5 bases of the junction unmatched. The CDR3 covers 12 residues. Germline CDR1 and CDR2: SGHKS and YYEKEE (reference sequence). CDR3 bases: TGTGCCAGCAGCATGACAGGGTGGGAGCAGTTCTTC. Protein sequence: CASSMTGWEQFF.

V usage is TRBV30 and J usage is TRBJ1-2; D gene uncertain. The CDR3 has 14 residues. Trimming left V 0 bases short and J 4 bases short, with 12 bases between. CDR1 GTSNPN and CDR2 SVGIG come from the germline V gene (reference sequence). The CDR3 is CAWSVMGRIYGYTF. The CDR3, as DNA: TGTGCCTGGAGTGTAATGGGCCGCATCTATGGCTACACCTTC.

The chain is built from TRBV6-6 and TRBJ2-7; 7 positions agree with TRBD1. V trimming: 11 bases; J trimming: 2 bases; junction bases outside the gene matches: 15. The germline V gene has CDR1 MNHNY and CDR2 SVGAGI (reference sequence). The CDR3 covers 15 residues. Written as DNA, the CDR3 is TGTGCCTCCACAGGGGAATGGATAGCCCCCTACGAGCAGTACTTC. Protein product: CASTGEWIAPYEQYF.

The table lists this clone with a count of one. The chain employs TRBV2 and TRBJ2-7; 8 bases match TRBD1. From germline, CDR1 is SNHLY and CDR2 FYNNEI. After removal of 7 bases from V and 3 bases from J, the junction contained 14 bases not matched to a gene. The CDR3 has 16 amino acids. DNA of the CDR3: TGTGCCAGCACCGCTGCGCGAGGACAGGGTGACTACGAGCAGTACTTC. Its translation: CASTAARGQGDYEQYF.

This clone has just one count. The chain has TRBV28 and TRBJ2-3, with 10 bases that match TRBD1. CDR1 and CDR2 from the germline V gene are MDHEN and SYDVKM. Trimming removed 5 bases from V and 6 bases from J; junction bases left unmatched: 11. CDR3 size: 16 residues. The CDR3: CASSRTGTGDWDTQYF. In DNA form, the CDR3 reads TGTGCCAGCAGTAGAACCGGGACAGGGGATTGGGATACGCAGTATTTT. Full variable domain (rest looked up from reference TRBV28 and TRBJ2-3): DVKVTQSSRYLVKRTGEKVFLECVQDMDHENMFWYRQDPGLGLRLIYFSYDVKMKEKGDIPEGYSVSREKKERFSLILESASTNQTSMYLCASSRTGTGDWDTQYFGPGTRLTVL.

This clone came up once. The chain has TRBV19 and TRBJ2-7; 11 bases line up with TRBD2. V shed 2 bases and J 6 bases; nucleotides not matched to a gene: 3. The CDR3 runs 14 residues. Per the germline V gene, CDR1 is LNHDA and CDR2 is SQIVND (reference sequence). The CDR3 DNA reads TGTGCCAGTAGTATACGGCTAGCGGGGGGCGAGCAGTACTTC. It translates to CASSIRLAGGEQYF.

The chain recombines TRBV10-3 with TRBJ2-7, with 14 bases aligning to TRBD2. This CDR3 has 17 residues. Per germline, CDR1 ENHRY and CDR2 SYGVKD. V dropped 5 bases and J dropped 1; count of bases not matched to a gene: 7. CDR3: CAISPGTSGGPSYEQYF. CDR3 DNA sequence: TGTGCCATCAGTCCCGGGACTAGCGGGGGCCCTTCCTACGAGCAGTACTTC.